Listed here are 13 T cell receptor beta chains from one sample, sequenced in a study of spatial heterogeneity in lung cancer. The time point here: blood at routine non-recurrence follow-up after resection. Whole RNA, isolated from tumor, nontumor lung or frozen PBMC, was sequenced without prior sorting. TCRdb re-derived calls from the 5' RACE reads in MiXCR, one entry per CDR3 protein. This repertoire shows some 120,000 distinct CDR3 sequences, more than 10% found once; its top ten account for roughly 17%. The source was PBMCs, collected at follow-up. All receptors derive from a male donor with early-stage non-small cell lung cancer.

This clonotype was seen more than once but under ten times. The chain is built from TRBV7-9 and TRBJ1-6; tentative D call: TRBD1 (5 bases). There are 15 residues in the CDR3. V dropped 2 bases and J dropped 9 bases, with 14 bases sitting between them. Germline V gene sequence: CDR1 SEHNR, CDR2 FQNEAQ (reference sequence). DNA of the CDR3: TGTGCCAGCAGCTTAAGGGGTGACAGCGCTTCACCCCTCCACTTT. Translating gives CASSLRGDSASPLHF. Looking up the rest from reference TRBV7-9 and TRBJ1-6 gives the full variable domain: DTGVSQNPRHKITKRGQNVTFRCDPISEHNRLYWYRQTLGQGPEFLTYFQNEAQLEKSRLLSDRFSAERPKGSFSTLEIQRTEQGDSAMYLCASSLRGDSASPLHFGNGTRLTVT.

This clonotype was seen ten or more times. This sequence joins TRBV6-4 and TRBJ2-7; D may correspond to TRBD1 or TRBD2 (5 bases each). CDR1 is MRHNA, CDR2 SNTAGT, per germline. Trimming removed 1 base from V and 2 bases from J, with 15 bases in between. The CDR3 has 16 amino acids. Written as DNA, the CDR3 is TGTGCCAGCAGTGACTTCCGAGGGACCGAGACCTACGAGCAGTACTTC. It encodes CASSDFRGTETYEQYF.

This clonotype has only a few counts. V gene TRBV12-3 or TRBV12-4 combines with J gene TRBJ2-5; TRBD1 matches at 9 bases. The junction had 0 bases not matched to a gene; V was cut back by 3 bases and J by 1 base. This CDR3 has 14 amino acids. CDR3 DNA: TGTGCCAGCAGTTTGACAGGGGGCCAAGAGACCCAGTACTTC. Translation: CASSLTGGQETQYF.

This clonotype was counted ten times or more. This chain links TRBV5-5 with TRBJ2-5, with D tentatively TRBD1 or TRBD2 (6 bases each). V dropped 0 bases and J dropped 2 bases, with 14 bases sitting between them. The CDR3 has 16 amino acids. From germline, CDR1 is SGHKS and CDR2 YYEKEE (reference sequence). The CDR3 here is CASSLVGGRSQETQYF. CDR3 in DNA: TGTGCCAGCAGCTTGGTGGGGGGCCGAAGTCAAGAGACCCAGTACTTC.

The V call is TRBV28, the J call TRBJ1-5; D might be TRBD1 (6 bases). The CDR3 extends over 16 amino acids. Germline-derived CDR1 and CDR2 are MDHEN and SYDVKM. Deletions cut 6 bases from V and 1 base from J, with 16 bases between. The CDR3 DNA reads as TGTGCCAGCAGCCCCTGGGGACAACCCAGCAATCAGCCCCAGCATTTT. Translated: CASSPWGQPSNQPQHF. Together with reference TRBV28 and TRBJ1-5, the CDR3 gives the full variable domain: DVKVTQSSRYLVKRTGEKVFLECVQDMDHENMFWYRQDPGLGLRLIYFSYDVKMKEKGDIPEGYSVSREKKERFSLILESASTNQTSMYLCASSPWGQPSNQPQHFGDGTRLSIL.

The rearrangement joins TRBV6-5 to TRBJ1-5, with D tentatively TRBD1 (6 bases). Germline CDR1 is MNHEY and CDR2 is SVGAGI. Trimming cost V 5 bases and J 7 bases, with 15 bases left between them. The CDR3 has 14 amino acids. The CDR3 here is CASSPWTAMQPQHF. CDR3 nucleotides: TGTGCCAGCAGTCCCTGGACAGCCATGCAGCCCCAGCATTTT.

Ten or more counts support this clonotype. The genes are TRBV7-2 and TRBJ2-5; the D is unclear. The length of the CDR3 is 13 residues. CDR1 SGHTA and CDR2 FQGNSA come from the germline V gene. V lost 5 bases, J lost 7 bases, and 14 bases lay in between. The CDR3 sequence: CASSGGEVGTQYF. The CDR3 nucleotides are TGTGCCAGCAGCGGCGGAGAAGTGGGGACCCAGTACTTC.

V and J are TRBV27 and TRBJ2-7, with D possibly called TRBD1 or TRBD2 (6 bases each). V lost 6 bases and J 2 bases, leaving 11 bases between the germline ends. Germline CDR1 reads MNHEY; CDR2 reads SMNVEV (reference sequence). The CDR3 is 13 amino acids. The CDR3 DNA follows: TGTGCCAGCAGGTTGAGGGGGGCCTACGAGCAGTACTTC. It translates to CASRLRGAYEQYF.

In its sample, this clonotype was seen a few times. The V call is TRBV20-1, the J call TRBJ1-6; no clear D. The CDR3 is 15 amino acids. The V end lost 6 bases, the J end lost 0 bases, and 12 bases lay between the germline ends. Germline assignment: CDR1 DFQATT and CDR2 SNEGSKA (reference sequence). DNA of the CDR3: TGCAGTGCCACAGTTTCCAACTCCTATAATTCACCCCTCCACTTT. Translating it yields CSATVSNSYNSPLHF.

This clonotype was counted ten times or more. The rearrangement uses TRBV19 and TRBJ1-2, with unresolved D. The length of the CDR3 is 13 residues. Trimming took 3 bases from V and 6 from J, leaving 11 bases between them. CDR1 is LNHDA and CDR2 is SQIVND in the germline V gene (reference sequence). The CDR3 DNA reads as TGTGCCAGTAGTATGGATAGAGTTGATGGCTACACCTTC. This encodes CASSMDRVDGYTF.

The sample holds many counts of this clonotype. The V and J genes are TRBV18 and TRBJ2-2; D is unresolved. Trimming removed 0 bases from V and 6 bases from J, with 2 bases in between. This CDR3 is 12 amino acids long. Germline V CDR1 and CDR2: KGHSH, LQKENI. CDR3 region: CASSPPAGELFF. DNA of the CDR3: TGTGCCAGCTCACCACCCGCCGGGGAGCTGTTTTTT.

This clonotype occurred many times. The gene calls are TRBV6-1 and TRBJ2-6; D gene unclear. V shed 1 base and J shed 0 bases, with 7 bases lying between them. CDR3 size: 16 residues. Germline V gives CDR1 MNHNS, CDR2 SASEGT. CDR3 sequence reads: CASSEVAGSGANVLTF. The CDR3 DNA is TGTGCCAGCAGTGAAGTTGCAGGCTCTGGGGCCAACGTCCTGACTTTC.

The CDR3 sequence is CATVFVRGSNQPQHF. In nucleotides, the CDR3 is TGTGCCACCGTGTTCGTTAGGGGAAGCAATCAGCCCCAGCATTTT. The J gene is TRBJ1-5, the V gene TRBV13; tentative D call: TRBD1 (5 bases). CDR1 PRHDT and CDR2 FYEKMQ come from the germline V gene (reference sequence). Trimming removed 10 bases from V and 1 base from J, with 17 bases in between. The CDR3 totals 15 residues.